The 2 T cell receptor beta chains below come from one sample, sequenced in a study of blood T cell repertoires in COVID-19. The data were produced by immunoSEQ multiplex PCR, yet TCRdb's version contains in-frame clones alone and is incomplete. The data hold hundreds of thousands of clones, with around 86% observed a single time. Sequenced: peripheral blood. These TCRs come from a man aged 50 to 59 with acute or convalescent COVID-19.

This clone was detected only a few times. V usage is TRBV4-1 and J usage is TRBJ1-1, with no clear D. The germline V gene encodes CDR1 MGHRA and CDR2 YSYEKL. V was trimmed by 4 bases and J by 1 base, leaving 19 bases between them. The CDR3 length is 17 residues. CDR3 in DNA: TGCGCCAGCAGCCTCCCAAGGTTCGGGTTGGGGAACACTGAAGCTTTCTTT. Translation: CASSLPRFGLGNTEAFF.

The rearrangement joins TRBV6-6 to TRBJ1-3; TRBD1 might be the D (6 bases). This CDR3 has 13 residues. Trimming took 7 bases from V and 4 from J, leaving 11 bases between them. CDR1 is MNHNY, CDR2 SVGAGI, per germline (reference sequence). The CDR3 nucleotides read TGTGCCAGCACACAGGGTCGCGGAAACACCATATATTTT. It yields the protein CASTQGRGNTIYF.